This TCR beta chain is from a study of blood T cell repertoires in COVID-19. Study as a whole: Collection of acute and convalescent COVID-19 samples took place in the United States, Italy and Spain. Nucleic acid was either cDNA or gDNA, and it came from T cells, B-cell-depleted T cells, or PBMCs.

J was trimmed by 0 bases and V by 8 bases; bases with no gene match: 5. The CDR3 is 14 amino acids. CDR1 MGHRA and CDR2 YSYEKL come from the germline V gene. Authors' data handling: Nucleated cell counts were estimated from reference gene primer amplification. Sequencing used immunoSEQ multiplex PCR; TCRdb keeps in-frame clones, though not all of them. V and J calls and clone size are those listed in that table; D and trimming were worked out from the DNA. The sample lists about 270,000 clones; about 90% were seen once. Followed longitudinally, the Seattle patients had been enrolled during active infection.

The sequencing sample was made of peripheral blood. This receptor was obtained from a person aged 18 to 29 with COVID-19, enrolled during active disease. This chain joins TRBV4-1 and TRBJ2-3; 7 nucleotides align to TRBD1. The CDR3 loop is CASRTGDSTDTQYF. CDR3 DNA: TGCGCCAGCCGGACAGGAGATAGCACAGATACGCAGTATTTT.